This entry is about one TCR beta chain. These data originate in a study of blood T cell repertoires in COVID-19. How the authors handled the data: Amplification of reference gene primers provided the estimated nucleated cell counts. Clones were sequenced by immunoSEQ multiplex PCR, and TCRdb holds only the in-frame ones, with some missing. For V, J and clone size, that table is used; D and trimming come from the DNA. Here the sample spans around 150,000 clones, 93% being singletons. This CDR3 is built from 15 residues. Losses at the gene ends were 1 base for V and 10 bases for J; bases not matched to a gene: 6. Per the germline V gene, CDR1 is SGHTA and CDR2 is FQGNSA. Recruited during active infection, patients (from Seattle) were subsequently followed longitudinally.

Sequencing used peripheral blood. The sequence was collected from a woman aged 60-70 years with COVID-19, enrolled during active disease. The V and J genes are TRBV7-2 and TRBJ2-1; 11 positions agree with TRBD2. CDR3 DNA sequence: TGTGCCAGCAGCTTAGAAGTAGCGGGGGGGCGCGAGCAGTTCTTC. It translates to CASSLEVAGGREQFF.